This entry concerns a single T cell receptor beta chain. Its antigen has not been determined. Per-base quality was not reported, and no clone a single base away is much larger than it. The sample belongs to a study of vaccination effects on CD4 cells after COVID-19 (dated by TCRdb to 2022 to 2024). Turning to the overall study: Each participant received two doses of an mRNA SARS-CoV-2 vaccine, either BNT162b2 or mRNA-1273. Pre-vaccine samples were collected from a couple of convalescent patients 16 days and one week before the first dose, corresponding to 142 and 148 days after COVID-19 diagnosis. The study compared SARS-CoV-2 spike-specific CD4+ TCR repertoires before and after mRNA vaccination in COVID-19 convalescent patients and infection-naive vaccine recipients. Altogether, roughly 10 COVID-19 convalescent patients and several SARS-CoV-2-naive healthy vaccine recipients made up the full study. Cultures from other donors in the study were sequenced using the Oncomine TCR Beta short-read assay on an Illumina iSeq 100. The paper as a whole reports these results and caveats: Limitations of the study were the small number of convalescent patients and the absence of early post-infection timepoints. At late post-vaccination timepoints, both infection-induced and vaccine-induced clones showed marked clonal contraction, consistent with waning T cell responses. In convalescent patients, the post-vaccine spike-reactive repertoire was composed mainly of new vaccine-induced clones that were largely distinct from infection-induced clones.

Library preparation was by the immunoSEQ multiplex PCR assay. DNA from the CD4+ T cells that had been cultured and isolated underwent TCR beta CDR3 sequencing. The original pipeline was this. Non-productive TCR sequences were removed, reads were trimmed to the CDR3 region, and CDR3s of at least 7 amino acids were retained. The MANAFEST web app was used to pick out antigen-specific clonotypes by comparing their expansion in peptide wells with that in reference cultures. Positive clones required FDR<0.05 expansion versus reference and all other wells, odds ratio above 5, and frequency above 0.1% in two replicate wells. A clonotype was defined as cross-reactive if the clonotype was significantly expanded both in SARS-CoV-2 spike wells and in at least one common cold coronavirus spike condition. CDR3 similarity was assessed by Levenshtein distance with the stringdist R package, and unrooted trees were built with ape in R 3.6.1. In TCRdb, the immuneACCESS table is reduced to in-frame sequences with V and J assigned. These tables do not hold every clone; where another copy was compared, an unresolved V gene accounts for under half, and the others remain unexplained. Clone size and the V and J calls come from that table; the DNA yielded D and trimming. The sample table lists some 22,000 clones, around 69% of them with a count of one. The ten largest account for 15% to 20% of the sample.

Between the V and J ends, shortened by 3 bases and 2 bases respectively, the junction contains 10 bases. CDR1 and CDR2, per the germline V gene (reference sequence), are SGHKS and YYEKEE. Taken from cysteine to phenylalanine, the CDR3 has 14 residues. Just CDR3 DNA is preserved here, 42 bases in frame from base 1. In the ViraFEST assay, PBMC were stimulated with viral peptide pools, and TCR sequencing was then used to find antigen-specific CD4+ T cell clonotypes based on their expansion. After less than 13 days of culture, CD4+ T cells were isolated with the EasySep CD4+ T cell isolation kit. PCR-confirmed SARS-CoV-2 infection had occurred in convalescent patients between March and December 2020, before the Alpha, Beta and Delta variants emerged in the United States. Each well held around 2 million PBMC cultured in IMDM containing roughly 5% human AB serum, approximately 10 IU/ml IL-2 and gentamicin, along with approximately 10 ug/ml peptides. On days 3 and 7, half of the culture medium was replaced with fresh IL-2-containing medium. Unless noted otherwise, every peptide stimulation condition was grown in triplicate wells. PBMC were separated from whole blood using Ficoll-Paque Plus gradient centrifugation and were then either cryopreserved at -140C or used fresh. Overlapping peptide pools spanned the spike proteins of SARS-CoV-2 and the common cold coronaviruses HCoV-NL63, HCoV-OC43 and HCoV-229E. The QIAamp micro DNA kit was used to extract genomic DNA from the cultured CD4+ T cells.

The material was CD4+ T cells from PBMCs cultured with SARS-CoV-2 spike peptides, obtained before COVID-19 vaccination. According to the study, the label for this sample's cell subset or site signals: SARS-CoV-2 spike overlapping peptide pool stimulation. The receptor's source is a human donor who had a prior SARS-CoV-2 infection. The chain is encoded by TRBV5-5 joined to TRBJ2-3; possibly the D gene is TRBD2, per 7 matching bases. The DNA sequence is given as TGTGCCAGCAGCTCGGGGGGCAACACAGATACGCAGTATTTT. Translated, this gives CASSSGGNTDTQYF.